The 5 T cell receptor beta chains below were found in one sample sequenced in a study of T cells in tumors after PD-1 blockade (dated by TCRdb to the late 2010s). Receptor amplification or capture employed the immunoSEQ multiplex PCR assay. TCRdb carries this immuneACCESS record with in-frame sequences only. Its versions omit some clonotypes, under half of them owing to an unresolved V gene in the studies checked, with the rest unexplained. Across this sample there are about 20,000 clones, with roughly 78% seen only once. The biggest ten clones account for roughly 25% of the sample. What the time point label conveys for this sample: before anti-PD-1 therapy. Sequencing was performed on PBMCs, taken before anti-PD-1 treatment. The receptors originated from a human donor with basal cell carcinoma.

This clone turned up a few times. The rearrangement links TRBV5-6 to TRBJ2-5, with D tentatively TRBD1 (5 bases). Germline values: CDR1 SGHDT, CDR2 YYEEEE. The CDR3 has 15 residues. V was trimmed by 2 bases and J by 5 bases, leaving 16 bases between them. The CDR3: CASSFHGQGWETQYF. Here the CDR3 DNA reads TGTGCCAGCAGCTTTCATGGGCAGGGATGGGAGACCCAGTACTTC.

This chain links TRBV7-2 with TRBJ2-3; D may be TRBD2 (6 bases). The V and J ends lost 5 bases and 6 bases respectively, with 15 bases between them. The CDR3 totals 14 residues. CDR1 and CDR2 from the germline V gene are SGHTA and FQGNSA. This chain's CDR3 is CASSLSGTGDTQYF. The CDR3 DNA is TGTGCCAGCAGCCTATCCGGGACTGGGGATACGCAGTATTTT.

The count of this clone is one. The chain recombines TRBV7-3 with TRBJ2-3; 10 positions match TRBD2. The CDR3 is 17 amino acids. With 5 bases clipped from V and 3 bases from J, the junction kept 11 bases outside the gene matches. Germline values: CDR1 SGHTA, CDR2 FQGTGA. The CDR3 DNA reads TGTGCCAGCAGCCCTGGGCCGGGACTAGCGAGTACAGATACGCAGTATTTT. Encoded protein: CASSPGPGLASTDTQYF.

The rearrangement links TRBV6-5 to TRBJ1-6, with 7 bases that match TRBD1. The germline V gene encodes CDR1 MNHEY and CDR2 SVGAGI. This CDR3 comprises 16 residues. With 0 bases clipped from V and 7 bases from J, the junction kept 6 bases outside the gene matches. In DNA, the CDR3 is TGTGCCAGCAGTTACTCTTCCGGGACAGTGAATTCACCCCTCCACTTT. It yields the protein CASSYSSGTVNSPLHF.

The chain combines TRBV5-1 with TRBJ1-6; 7 bases are a match to TRBD1. The CDR3 runs to 15 residues. The germline CDR1 and CDR2 sequences are SGHRS and YFSETQ. V gave up 6 bases and J gave up 18 bases; unmatched junction bases: 21. The CDR3 spells CASTTTRQGRNGDHF. CDR3 nucleotides: TGCGCCAGCACGACAACTCGACAGGGACGCAATGGGGACCACTTT.